This TCR beta chain was retrieved from a study of OX40 agonist ivuxolimab in advanced cancers. Describing the broader study: The costimulatory receptor OX40 (CD134) was targeted by ivuxolimab, a fully human IgG2 agonistic monoclonal antibody. Peripheral TCRbeta sequencing was intended to test whether TCR sequence diversity was altered and clonal T-cell expansion was caused by ivuxolimab. The monotherapy dose-escalation portion (N ≈ 50 patients) of the phase I ivuxolimab trial is reported in the paper. The dose-escalation cohort was over 70% male with a mean age of about 65 years, ranging from roughly 23 to 90. Of the roughly 51 dose-escalation patients, hepatocellular carcinoma was present in around 19, melanoma in roughly 15, renal cell carcinoma in 9 and head and neck cancer in 9. Prior anti-PD-1, anti-PD-L1 or anti-CTLA-4 therapy was permitted, and about two fifths of dose-escalation patients had received checkpoint inhibitors. Partial responses occurred in three dose-escalation patients: two with cutaneous melanoma and one with hepatocellular carcinoma. Intravenous ivuxolimab was administered to patients every 2 weeks at six dose levels: 0.01, 0.1, 0.3, 1.5, 3 and 10 mg/kg.

Remarks on this clone: The antigen it recognizes is unknown. One base away there is no much larger clone; base qualities are not given.

Unmatched junction bases come to 2, with V trimmed by 1 base and J by 4 bases. Via the germline V gene, CDR1 is ENHRY and CDR2 SYGVKD. From the cysteine up to the phenylalanine, the CDR3 has a length of 15 residues. The DNA shown is the 45-base CDR3, in frame from base 1. For sequencing of the TCRbeta CDR3 region, genomic DNA was extracted from the sorted cells. The immunoSEQ Assay was used for sequencing of TCRbeta CDR3 regions. TCRdb's version of the immuneACCESS table is confined to in-frame rearrangements and falls short of the full clone set. An unresolved V gene accounts for under half of the shortfall where checked; the remainder is of unknown origin. The sample has under 90,000 clones on record, almost 85% of them singletons. Jointly, the top ten make up about 2.1% of the sample. The trial excluded patients who had a history of autoimmune disease or who were on systemic immunosuppression. In every dose cohort, peripheral blood was drawn for TCR sequencing at baseline, cycle 4 day 1, and cycle 7 day 1. The samples were taken from a phase I, first-in-human, multicenter, open-label dose-escalation trial of ivuxolimab. Adults with locally advanced or metastatic melanoma, renal cell carcinoma, hepatocellular carcinoma or head and neck squamous cell carcinoma were enrolled in the trial. Before TCR sequencing, CD4+ and CD8+ T cells were separately sorted from peripheral blood.

Overall study results and their limits: At doses of 0.1 to 3.0 mg/kg, clonal expansion of both CD4+ and CD8+ T cells in blood was seen between baseline and week 6. Low levels of normalized T-cell clonal expansion were also seen in some patients who did not respond. Antigen specificity was not determined for the clonally expanded peripheral T cells. On average, CD8+ T cells showed more expanded clones than CD4+ T cells after ivuxolimab. In the 0.1-3.0 mg/kg groups, partial responders had among the lowest normalized peripheral clonal expansion, particularly in CD8+ T cells.

The V and J segments used are TRBV10-3 and TRBJ2-2, with 8 bases in between that match TRBD1. The source of this sequence is an adult with an advanced solid tumor such as melanoma, head and neck, liver or kidney cancer. The starting material was CD4+ or CD8+ T cells sorted from blood, obtained in a trial of the OX40 agonist ivuxolimab. Read as DNA, the sequence is TGTGCCATCAGTGAGTTACAGGGGGGCACCGGGGAGCTGTTTTTT. Translated, it reads CAISELQGGTGELFF.